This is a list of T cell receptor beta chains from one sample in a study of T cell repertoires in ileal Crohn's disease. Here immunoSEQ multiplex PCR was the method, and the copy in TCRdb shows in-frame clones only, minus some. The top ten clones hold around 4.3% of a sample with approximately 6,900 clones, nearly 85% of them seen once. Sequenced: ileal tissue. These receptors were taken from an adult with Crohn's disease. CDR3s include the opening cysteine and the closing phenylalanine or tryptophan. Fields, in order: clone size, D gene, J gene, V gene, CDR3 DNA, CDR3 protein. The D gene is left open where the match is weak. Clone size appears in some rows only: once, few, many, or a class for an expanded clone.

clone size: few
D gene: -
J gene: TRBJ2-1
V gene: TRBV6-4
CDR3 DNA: TGTGCCAGCCGGTTACGGGAAGGAGTCAATGAGCAGTTCTTC
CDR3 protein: CASRLREGVNEQFF

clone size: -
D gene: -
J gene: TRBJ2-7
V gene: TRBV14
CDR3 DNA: TGTGCCAGCAGCCAAGATTTAATGTACGAGCAGTACTTC
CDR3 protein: CASSQDLMYEQYF

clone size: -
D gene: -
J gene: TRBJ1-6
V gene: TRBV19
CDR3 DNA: TGTGCCAGTAGTATGACTTCGGACTATTCACCCCTCCACTTT
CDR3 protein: CASSMTSDYSPLHF

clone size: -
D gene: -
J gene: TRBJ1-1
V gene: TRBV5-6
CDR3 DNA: TGTGCCAGCAGCCGGGACACCGGCACTGAAGCTTTCTTT
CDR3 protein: CASSRDTGTEAFF

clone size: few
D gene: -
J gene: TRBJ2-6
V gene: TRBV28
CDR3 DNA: TGTGCCAGCAGCAAGGGCGAGGGAGGTGGGGCCAACGTCCTGACTTTC
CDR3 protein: CASSKGEGGGANVLTF

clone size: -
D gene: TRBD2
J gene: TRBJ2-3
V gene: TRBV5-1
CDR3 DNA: TGCGCCAGCAGCTTGAGCGGGAGGGAGGGCACAGATACGCAGTATTTT
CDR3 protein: CASSLSGREGTDTQYF

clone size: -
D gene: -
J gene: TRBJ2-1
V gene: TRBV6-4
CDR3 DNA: TGTGCCAGCAGTGACTCTTTTACCGGGGATAGCAATGAGCAGTTCTTC
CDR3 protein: CASSDSFTGDSNEQFF

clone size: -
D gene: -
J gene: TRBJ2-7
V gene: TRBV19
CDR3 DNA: TGTGCCAGTAGTCGCTCTCTATCTGACGAGCAGTACTTC
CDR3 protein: CASSRSLSDEQYF

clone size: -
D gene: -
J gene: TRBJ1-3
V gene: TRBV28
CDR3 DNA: TGTGCCAGCAGCCAAAATGGTCCGAGCACCATATATTTT
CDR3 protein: CASSQNGPSTIYF

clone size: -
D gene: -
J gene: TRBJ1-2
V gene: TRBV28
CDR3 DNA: TGTGCCAGCAGTTTTTATGCCATGGGGGAGACAGGAACTAACTATGGCTACACCTTC
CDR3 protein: CASSFYAMGETGTNYGYTF

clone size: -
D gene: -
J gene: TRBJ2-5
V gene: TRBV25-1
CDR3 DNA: TGTGCCAGCAGGAGTGGAGGGCGAGAGACCCAGTACTTC
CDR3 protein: CASRSGGRETQYF

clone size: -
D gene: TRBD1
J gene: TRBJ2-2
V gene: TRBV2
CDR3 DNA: TGTGCCAGCAGTGACTGGACAGGGGGCCGCGGGGAGCTGTTTTTT
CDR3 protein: CASSDWTGGRGELFF

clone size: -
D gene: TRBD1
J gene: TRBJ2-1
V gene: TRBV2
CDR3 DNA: TGTGCCAGCAGTGAAGCGAACAGGGGGTCCTACAATGAGCAGTTCTTC
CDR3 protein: CASSEANRGSYNEQFF

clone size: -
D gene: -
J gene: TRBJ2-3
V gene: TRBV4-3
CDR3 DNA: TGCGCCAGCAGCCAAGATCGAGTCCGGGGGGATACGCAGTATTTT
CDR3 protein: CASSQDRVRGDTQYF

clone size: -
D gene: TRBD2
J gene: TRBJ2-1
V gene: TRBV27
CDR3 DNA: TGTGCCAGCAAACTACCGGGACTAGCGGGAGCGGGTTCCAGGGGCGAGCAGTTCTTC
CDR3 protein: CASKLPGLAGAGSRGEQFF